Listed below are T cell receptor beta chains from one sample, sequenced in a study of breast tumors, draining lymph nodes, adjacent tissues. TCRdb re-derived calls from the multiplex PCR reads in MiXCR, one entry per CDR3 protein. The sample yields 200,000 to 250,000 distinct CDR3 sequences, about 32% seen once. The specimen sequenced was axillary lymph node tissue. Every receptor here comes from a female donor with breast cancer. Some clones in this sample may be carry-over from other donors' samples. Both conserved end residues are part of each CDR3. D genes are given only for firm matches. Only part of the rows carry a size: once, few, many, or a class if the clone is expanded.

J,size,V,D,CDR3,DNA
TRBJ2-2,many,TRBV4-3,-,CASSQGPRTPGELFF,TGCGCCAGCAGCCAGGGTCCTAGGACGCCCGGGGAGCTGTTTTTT
TRBJ2-5,many,TRBV20-1,-,CSARRGRAEETQYF,TGCAGTGCTAGGAGGGGTAGGGCGGAAGAGACCCAGTACTTC
TRBJ1-1,-,TRBV7-3,-,CASSHDPRNTEAFF,TGTGCCAGCAGCCACGATCCCAGGAACACTGAAGCTTTCTTT
TRBJ2-7,many,TRBV7-2,-,CASSFETRREQYF,TGTGCCAGCAGCTTCGAGACTCGGAGAGAGCAGTACTTC
TRBJ2-1,-,TRBV27,-,CASSLWTPVDEQFF,TGTGCCAGCAGTTTATGGACCCCGGTGGATGAGCAGTTCTTC
TRBJ2-3,-,TRBV20-1,-,CSARGGVYNEQYF,TGCAGTGCTAGGGGCGGGGTCTACAATGAGCAGTATTTT
TRBJ2-3,many,TRBV11-1,-,CASSPTVGRGTQYF,TGTGCCAGCAGCCCGACGGTGGGGCGGGGTACGCAGTATTTT
TRBJ1-5,many,TRBV18,-,CASSPETGNQPQHF,TGTGCCAGCTCACCCGAGACAGGCAATCAGCCCCAGCATTTT
TRBJ2-3,many,TRBV4-2,-,CASSQSLWEEGADTQYF,TGTGCCAGCAGCCAAAGTCTATGGGAGGAGGGTGCAGATACGCAGTATTTT
TRBJ2-7,-,TRBV25-1,-,CASSASDLAGQGPHLVF,TGTGCCAGCAGTGCTAGCGACCTAGCGGGACAGGGCCCGCATCTTGTTTTC
TRBJ2-7,few,TRBV28,-,CASLPTQGLAYEQYF,TGTGCCAGCCTTCCCACCCAGGGACTCGCATACGAGCAGTACTTC
TRBJ2-7,-,TRBV12-3/TRBV12-4,TRBD1,CASSSQRTGAYEQYF,TGTGCCAGCAGTTCGCAAAGGACAGGGGCCTACGAGCAGTACTTC
TRBJ2-3,many,TRBV18,-,CASSADTQYF,TGTGCCAGCTCGGCAGATACGCAGTATTTT
TRBJ2-3,many,TRBV6-2/TRBV6-3,TRBD2,CASSHHPLAAIGDSTDTQYF,TGTGCCAGCAGTCACCACCCCCTAGCGGCCATCGGGGATAGCACAGATACGCAGTATTTT
TRBJ2-1,few,TRBV18,TRBD2,CASSPLLAGASNEQFF,TGTGCCAGCTCACCCCTTCTAGCGGGAGCGAGTAATGAGCAGTTCTTC
TRBJ2-5,many,TRBV2,-,CASNGRIQETQYF,TGTGCCAGCAATGGGAGAATCCAAGAGACCCAGTACTTC
TRBJ2-1,many,TRBV7-3,TRBD2,CASSLSLAGGQQFF,TGTGCCAGCAGCCTGAGCCTAGCGGGAGGCCAGCAGTTCTTC
TRBJ2-1,many,TRBV2,TRBD2,CASSVSAGGGDEQFF,TGTGCCAGCAGTGTTTCGGCGGGAGGGGGCGATGAGCAGTTCTTC
TRBJ1-5,few,TRBV28,-,CASSSLLGNQPQHF,TGTGCCAGCAGTTCCCTATTAGGCAATCAGCCCCAGCATTTT
TRBJ2-7,many,TRBV5-1,TRBD2,CASSLEESRTSGRYEQYF,TGCGCCAGCAGCTTGGAAGAGTCCCGGACTAGCGGGAGGTACGAGCAGTACTTC
TRBJ2-7,many,TRBV5-1,-,CASSLPGARYYEQYF,TGCGCCAGCAGCTTGCCAGGGGCGCGATATTACGAGCAGTACTTC
TRBJ2-1,many,TRBV7-3,TRBD1,CASSLRQGAYNEQFF,TGTGCCAGCAGCTTGAGACAGGGGGCCTACAATGAGCAGTTCTTC
TRBJ1-5,many,TRBV2,-,CASSDHRVAQPQHF,TGTGCCAGCAGTGACCACAGGGTGGCCCAGCCCCAGCATTTT
TRBJ1-4,-,TRBV19,-,CASSSRLWAGDEKLFF,TGTGCCAGTAGCAGTCGACTATGGGCCGGAGATGAAAAACTGTTTTTT
TRBJ1-4,many,TRBV12-3/TRBV12-4,-,CASSFRVDGEKLFF,TGTGCCAGCAGTTTCAGGGTCGACGGTGAAAAACTGTTTTTT
TRBJ2-3,many,TRBV24-1,-,CATSGVLRTQYF,TGTGCCACCAGCGGGGTTCTTCGTACGCAGTATTTT
TRBJ2-3,many,TRBV6-1,-,CASGTGPTEGTQYF,TGTGCCAGCGGAACGGGACCCACAGAGGGTACGCAGTATTTT
TRBJ2-7,many,TRBV7-9,-,CASSRRDPRWGEQYF,TGTGCCAGCAGCAGAAGGGACCCCCGGTGGGGCGAGCAGTACTTC
TRBJ2-7,-,TRBV29-1,-,CSVVPGGRRYEQYF,TGCAGCGTTGTCCCCGGTGGGAGGAGGTACGAGCAGTACTTC
TRBJ1-2,many,TRBV19,TRBD1,CASSFGGQGNGYTF,TGTGCCAGTAGTTTCGGTGGACAGGGGAATGGCTACACCTTC
TRBJ2-2,-,TRBV30,TRBD2,CAWKLGLAGTNTGELLF,TGTGCCTGGAAGTTAGGACTAGCGGGAACGAACACCGGGGAGCTGCTTTTT
TRBJ2-7,-,TRBV6-2/TRBV6-3,-,CASSHEDRRAYEQYF,TGTGCCAGCAGTCACGAGGACAGAAGAGCCTACGAGCAGTACTTC
TRBJ1-1,-,TRBV7-6,-,CASSADKNTEAFF,TGTGCCAGCAGCGCGGACAAGAACACTGAAGCTTTCTTT
TRBJ1-2,many,TRBV7-2,TRBD1,CASSLGGQGYYTF,TGTGCCAGCAGCTTAGGAGGACAGGGTTACTACACCTTC
TRBJ1-2,many,TRBV4-1,-,CASSHPGRGNYGYTF,TGCGCCAGCAGCCACCCCGGTAGGGGTAACTATGGCTACACCTTC
TRBJ2-7,many,TRBV12-3/TRBV12-4,-,CASTNRGTGTGEQYF,TGTGCCAGCACTAATAGGGGGACGGGGACTGGCGAGCAGTACTTC
TRBJ1-5,many,TRBV19,-,CASSFSGHSNQPQHF,TGTGCCAGTAGTTTCTCGGGCCATAGCAATCAGCCCCAGCATTTT
TRBJ1-2,many,TRBV29-1,TRBD1,CSVFGQGPNYGYTF,TGCAGCGTCTTCGGACAGGGGCCGAACTATGGCTACACCTTC
TRBJ2-5,-,TRBV7-2,-,CASSPSRGQETQYF,TGTGCCAGCAGCCCAAGTAGGGGGCAAGAGACCCAGTACTTC
TRBJ2-7,many,TRBV9,-,CASNAGGGVQEQYF,TGTGCCAGCAATGCTGGTGGAGGGGTACAAGAGCAGTACTTC
TRBJ1-2,-,TRBV15,TRBD1,CATSRAISYSPDKTGYGYTF,TGTGCCACCAGCAGAGCCATTAGTTACAGCCCAGATAAGACAGGGTATGGCTACACCTTC
TRBJ2-7,-,TRBV28,TRBD1,CASRTTGGTYEQYF,TGTGCCAGCAGGACGACAGGGGGCACCTACGAGCAGTACTTC
TRBJ1-2,-,TRBV5-5,-,CASSLMDSLSYGYTF,TGTGCCAGCAGCTTGATGGACAGTTTGAGCTATGGCTACACCTTC
TRBJ2-1,many,TRBV15,-,CATSRERKNYNEQFF,TGTGCCACCAGCAGAGAACGGAAGAATTACAATGAGCAGTTCTTC
TRBJ2-1,-,TRBV5-1,-,CASSFQAGNYNEQFF,TGCGCCAGCAGCTTTCAGGCAGGGAACTACAATGAGCAGTTCTTC
TRBJ2-3,many,TRBV20-1,TRBD1,CSARPLDRGDTDTQYF,TGCAGTGCCAGGCCCCTGGACAGGGGGGACACAGATACGCAGTATTTT
TRBJ2-7,-,TRBV6-1,-,CASSDTYEQYF,TGTGCCAGCTCAGACACCTACGAGCAGTACTTC
TRBJ2-2,many,TRBV6-5,TRBD1,CASSHSGGTGVGGELFF,TGTGCCAGCAGTCACTCGGGGGGGACAGGGGTTGGCGGGGAGCTGTTTTTT
TRBJ2-7,many,TRBV30,-,CAWRDTGPYEQYF,TGTGCCTGGAGGGACACGGGCCCCTACGAGCAGTACTTC
TRBJ2-3,many,TRBV18,-,CASSPYRGTDTQYF,TGTGCCAGCTCACCCTACAGGGGCACAGATACGCAGTATTTT
TRBJ2-1,many,TRBV9,TRBD1,CASSVGTGIYEQFF,TGTGCCAGCAGCGTAGGGACAGGGATCTATGAGCAGTTCTTC
TRBJ1-2,many,TRBV20-1,-,CSAKPGAYGSTF,TGCAGTGCCAAACCAGGAGCCTATGGCTCCACCTTC
TRBJ2-5,many,TRBV7-6,TRBD2,CASSHSGRGETQYF,TGTGCCAGCAGCCATAGCGGGAGGGGTGAGACCCAGTACTTC